This TCR beta chain was recovered during a study of T-cell memory formation after mild COVID-19. The study's findings and limits: The study found contracting CD4+ clones mainly in CM and EM and contracting CD8+ clones in EMRA.

TCRdb used MiXCR to reprocess the 5' RACE reads, holding one entry per CDR3 protein. The data contain roughly 400,000 distinct CDR3 sequences, approximately 15% of them singletons. Germline loops: CDR1 DFQATT, CDR2 SNEGSKA (reference sequence). The CDR3 contains 12 residues. V lost 3 bases and J lost 2, with 7 bases in between. This clonotype has a handful of counts. The antigen is not known. This TCR came from a man between 18 and 29 years old who had mild COVID-19 (a few samples of this study predate the infection). Cell type and time point are not known. The sequenced material came from PBMCs or a T cell subset sorted from them (not recorded which). The chain employs TRBV20-1 and TRBJ1-2; D gene unclear. The CDR3 reads CSASVRNYGYTF. The CDR3 nucleotides read TGCAGTGCTAGTGTCAGGAACTATGGCTACACCTTC.